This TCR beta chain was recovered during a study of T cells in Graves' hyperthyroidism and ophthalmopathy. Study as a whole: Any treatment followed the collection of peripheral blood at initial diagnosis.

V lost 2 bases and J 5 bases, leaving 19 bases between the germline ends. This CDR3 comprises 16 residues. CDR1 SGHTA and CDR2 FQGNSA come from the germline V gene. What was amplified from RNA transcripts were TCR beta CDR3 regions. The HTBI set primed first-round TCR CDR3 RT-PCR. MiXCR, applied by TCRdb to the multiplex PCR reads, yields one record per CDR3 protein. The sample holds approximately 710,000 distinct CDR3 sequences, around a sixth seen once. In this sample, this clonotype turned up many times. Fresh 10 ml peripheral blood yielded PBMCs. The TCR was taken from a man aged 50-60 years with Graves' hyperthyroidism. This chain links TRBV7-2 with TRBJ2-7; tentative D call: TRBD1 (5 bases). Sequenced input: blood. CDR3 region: CASSLIVGRLGHEQYF. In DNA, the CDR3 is TGTGCCAGCAGCTTAATCGTAGGCCGGTTGGGGCACGAGCAGTACTTC.